Following are 15 T cell receptor beta chains from one sample sequenced in a study of control samples from healthy donors and cancer patients. Some clones are missing from TCRdb's copy, which holds only in-frame ones; the method was immunoSEQ multiplex PCR. The sample includes about 96,000 clones, approximately 95% of them seen just once. Material: blood. The receptors originated from a man aged 18-30 years in good health.

V and J are TRBV5-1 and TRBJ2-5; the D is unclear. Deletions cut 0 bases from V and 4 bases from J, with 10 bases between. The CDR3 totals 14 residues. Germline lookup yields CDR1 SGHRS and CDR2 YFSETQ. As DNA, the CDR3 is TGCGCCAGCAGCTTGGATAATAGGGTAGAGACCCAGTACTTC. Its protein product is CASSLDNRVETQYF.

V usage is TRBV27 and J usage is TRBJ1-2; TRBD1 agrees at 10 bases. The CDR3 has 15 residues. Unmatched junction bases numbered 5, after V lost 5 bases and J lost 2 bases. The germline V gene encodes CDR1 MNHEY and CDR2 SMNVEV (reference sequence). The CDR3 loop reads CASSRQGAPNYGYTF. In DNA, the CDR3 is TGTGCCAGCAGTAGACAGGGGGCGCCGAACTATGGCTACACCTTC.

This chain connects TRBV30 to TRBJ1-1; D remains ambiguous. V lost 0 bases and J lost 0, with 14 bases in between. Germline V gene lookup returns CDR1 GTSNPN and CDR2 SVGIG (reference sequence). The length of the CDR3 is 16 residues. CDR3 nucleotide sequence: TGTGCCTGGAGTGTACGGTCGATAGGCATGAACACTGAAGCTTTCTTT. Amino acids: CAWSVRSIGMNTEAFF.

The chain carries TRBV30 and TRBJ1-3; D gene ambiguous. Germline CDR1 is GTSNPN and CDR2 is SVGIG (reference sequence). The V end was cut by 0 bases, the J end by 3 bases, with 18 bases between. The CDR3 runs to 17 residues. The CDR3, as DNA: TGTGCCTGGAGTGTACTAGGCGGCAGGACGGATGGAAACACCATATATTTT. This sequence encodes CAWSVLGGRTDGNTIYF.

The chain links TRBV4-1 to TRBJ2-4, with 9 bases identical to TRBD1. CDR1 and CDR2 from the germline V gene are MGHRA and YSYEKL. Trimming at V came to 5 bases and at J to 6 bases, leaving 5 bases not matched to a gene. This CDR3 contains 14 residues. The CDR3 coding sequence is TGCGCCAGCAGCATAGGGACAGGGAGAAACATTCAGTACTTC. Its protein is CASSIGTGRNIQYF.

The chain employs TRBV11-3 and TRBJ1-1; 8 bases align to TRBD1. Looked up from germline, CDR1 is SGHNT and CDR2 is YENEEA. V shed 4 bases and J 1 base; nucleotides not matched to a gene: 8. The CDR3 sequence is 16 residues long. DNA of the CDR3: TGTGCCAGCAGCTCCAAGTCCGGGACAGGGAACACTGAAGCTTTCTTT. Protein product: CASSSKSGTGNTEAFF.

The V gene is TRBV19, the J gene TRBJ1-1; 9 positions match TRBD1. Losses at the gene ends were 7 bases for V and 4 bases for J; bases not matched to a gene: 1. This CDR3 contains 12 residues. From germline, CDR1 is LNHDA and CDR2 SQIVND (reference sequence). CDR3 bases: TGTGCCAGTAAGGACAGGGGCACTGAAGCTTTCTTT. Its translation: CASKDRGTEAFF.

This clone is a singleton in its sample. The chain joins TRBV19 to TRBJ1-5; 8 positions match TRBD1. The CDR3 covers 15 residues. Germline CDR1 and CDR2: LNHDA and SQIVND (reference sequence). J gave up 7 bases and V 4 bases, and 9 bases lay outside the gene matches. As DNA, the CDR3 is TGTGCCAGTAGTACCGGGACAGGACTATACCAGCCCCAGCATTTT. Translating gives CASSTGTGLYQPQHF.

The rearrangement uses TRBV30 and TRBJ2-7, with 7 bases matching TRBD1. The CDR3 covers 14 residues. Germline trimming cut 1 base from V and 2 bases from J; bases unmatched to any gene: 5. Per the germline V gene, CDR1 is GTSNPN and CDR2 is SVGIG (reference sequence). Here the CDR3 reads CAWSGWDRAYEQYF. The CDR3 DNA follows: TGTGCCTGGAGTGGGTGGGACAGAGCCTACGAGCAGTACTTC.

This chain uses TRBV7-9 with TRBJ1-2; 11 bases line up with TRBD1. The V and J ends lost 1 base and 8 bases, in that order; junction bases with no gene match: 3. The CDR3 covers 14 residues. Germline V CDR1 and CDR2: SEHNR, FQNEAQ (reference sequence). CDR3 in DNA: TGTGCCAGCAGCTTAGGGACAGGGGGCGCGGGCTACACCTTC. This gives the protein CASSLGTGGAGYTF. Using reference TRBV7-9 and TRBJ1-2 for the parts outside the CDR3, the full variable domain is DTGVSQNPRHKITKRGQNVTFRCDPISEHNRLYWYRQTLGQGPEFLTYFQNEAQLEKSRLLSDRFSAERPKGSFSTLEIQRTEQGDSAMYLCASSLGTGGAGYTFGSGTRLTVV.

The chain is built from TRBV11-2 and TRBJ1-5, with 9 bases aligning to TRBD1. With V trimmed by 6 bases and J by 6 bases, 9 bases remained unmatched. This CDR3 comprises 15 residues. Germline V lookup: CDR1 SGHAT, CDR2 FQNNGV. This CDR3 is CASSMGTGSAQPQHF. CDR3 in DNA: TGTGCCAGCAGTATGGGGACAGGGAGCGCTCAGCCCCAGCATTTT.

This clone was observed a single time. This rearrangement joins TRBV30 to TRBJ2-1; TRBD1 agrees at 9 bases. V shed 3 bases, J shed 0 bases, and the junction held 12 bases outside the gene matches. Germline CDR1 reads GTSNPN; CDR2 reads SVGIG (reference sequence). The CDR3 extends over 18 amino acids. DNA for the CDR3: TGTGCCTGGAGGGGGACAGGGACCCAGACCAGCTCCTACAATGAGCAGTTCTTC. Translation: CAWRGTGTQTSSYNEQFF.

The gene calls are TRBV7-9 and TRBJ1-2, with unresolved D. The CDR3 runs to 14 residues. Per germline, CDR1 SEHNR and CDR2 FQNEAQ (reference sequence). Trimming took off 0 bases at V and 4 bases at J, with 9 bases between the two ends. CDR3 loop: CASSLAAGPYGYTF. CDR3 in DNA: TGTGCCAGCAGCTTAGCGGCAGGCCCCTATGGCTACACCTTC.

The sample holds a few counts of this clone. V usage is TRBV6-2 or TRBV6-3 and J usage is TRBJ1-2; D gene unclear. This CDR3 spans 13 amino acids. From germline, CDR1 is MNHEY and CDR2 SVGEGT. V was pared by 5 bases and J by 3 bases, with 10 bases between. CDR3 region: CASSNRIDYGYTF. CDR3 nucleotide sequence: TGTGCCAGCAGTAACAGAATCGACTATGGCTACACCTTC.

This clone was counted once. The J gene is TRBJ2-1, the V gene TRBV4-1, with D perhaps matching TRBD2 (5 bases). Between the trimmed V and J ends, which lost 1 base and 0 bases, there was a span of 10 bases. Germline V gene lookup returns CDR1 MGHRA and CDR2 YSYEKL. CDR3 size: 16 residues. CDR3 amino acids: CASSQGGSGSYNEQFF. CDR3 bases: TGCGCCAGCAGCCAAGGGGGAAGCGGCTCCTACAATGAGCAGTTCTTC.